The rows below give T cell receptor beta chains drawn from one sample of a study of cytomegalovirus exposure and HLA in healthy donors. Produced via immunoSEQ multiplex PCR; TCRdb's table is partial and in-frame only. The data show some 120,000 clones, more than 60% seen once. The specimen sequenced was PBMCs. The receptors come from a woman aged 50 to 60 in good health and CMV-seropositive. CDR3s include the opening cysteine and the closing phenylalanine or tryptophan. D genes are given only for firm matches. Rows give clone size only sometimes, using once, few, many, or a class for an expanded clone.

D: .
size: .
J: TRBJ2-6
V: TRBV6-5
DNA: TGTGCCAGCAGTTACCAAGGGACATCTGGGGCCAACGTCCTGACTTTC
CDR3: CASSYQGTSGANVLTF

D: TRBD2
size: .
J: TRBJ2-3
V: TRBV5-4
DNA: TGTGCCAGCAGCTTGATACTAGCGGGACCCGCAGATACGCAGTATTTT
CDR3: CASSLILAGPADTQYF

D: .
size: .
J: TRBJ1-2
V: TRBV5-1
DNA: TGCGCCAGCAGCTTGGGGGGGCAGGGGTATGGCTACACCTTC
CDR3: CASSLGGQGYGYTF

D: TRBD1
size: .
J: TRBJ2-7
V: TRBV11-2
DNA: TGTGCCAGCAGCTTAGACAGGGGGCTGAACGAGCAGTACTTC
CDR3: CASSLDRGLNEQYF

D: TRBD2
size: .
J: TRBJ2-2
V: TRBV10-3
DNA: TGTGCCATCAGTGAGTCTATGGCGGGAGTGGACACCGGGGAGCTGTTTTTT
CDR3: CAISESMAGVDTGELFF

D: .
size: .
J: TRBJ2-7
V: TRBV5-1
DNA: TGCGCCAGCAGCTTACTACCGTTCTTC
CDR3: CASSLLPFF

D: TRBD1
size: few
J: TRBJ2-5
V: TRBV5-8
DNA: TGTGCCAGCAGCTTCGGACAGGGGGCAGGGGAGACCCAGTACTTC
CDR3: CASSFGQGAGETQYF

D: TRBD1
size: .
J: TRBJ1-2
V: TRBV5-6
DNA: TGTGCCAGCAGCTCCAAACATTTTCTGGACAGGCTAAACTATGGCTACACCTTC
CDR3: CASSSKHFLDRLNYGYTF

D: TRBD2
size: .
J: TRBJ2-5
V: TRBV6-5
DNA: TGTGCCAGCAGTTACTCAGCGGGACTAGAGACCCAGTACTTC
CDR3: CASSYSAGLETQYF

D: .
size: .
J: TRBJ2-1
V: TRBV10-3
DNA: TGTGCCATCAGTGAGTGGCTCCACAATGAGCAGTTCTTC
CDR3: CAISEWLHNEQFF

D: .
size: .
J: TRBJ2-6
V: TRBV10-3
DNA: TGTGCCATCAGTACCCAGGGGGCGGGGGTTGGGGCCAACGTCCTGACTTTC
CDR3: CAISTQGAGVGANVLTF

D: .
size: many
J: TRBJ2-2
V: TRBV5-1
DNA: TGCGCCAGCAGCTTGGGGACTTTGAACACCGGGGAGCTGTTTTTT
CDR3: CASSLGTLNTGELFF

D: TRBD2
size: .
J: TRBJ2-5
V: TRBV5-1
DNA: TGCGCCAGCAGCTTCGGGACTAGCGGGGGGCTTCAAGAGACCCAGTACTTC
CDR3: CASSFGTSGGLQETQYF

D: .
size: .
J: TRBJ2-7
V: TRBV11-3
DNA: TGTGCCAGCACGGCAGGGATTAACGAGCAGTACTTC
CDR3: CASTAGINEQYF

D: TRBD1
size: .
J: TRBJ2-7
V: TRBV5-1
DNA: TGCGCCAGCAGCCGACAGGGTCCCTACGAGCAGTACTTC
CDR3: CASSRQGPYEQYF

D: .
size: .
J: TRBJ2-2
V: TRBV2
DNA: TGTGCCAGCAGCTATTCCTTCGGGGAGCTGTTTTTT
CDR3: CASSYSFGELFF

D: TRBD1
size: .
J: TRBJ1-5
V: TRBV7-2
DNA: TGTGCCAGCAGCTTATCGACAGGGATTCAGCCCCAGCATTTT
CDR3: CASSLSTGIQPQHF